This T cell receptor (beta chain) stems from a study of control samples from healthy donors and cancer patients. The CDR3 has 12 residues. In germline, CDR1 is SNHLY, CDR2 FYNNEI. V was clipped by 6 bases and J by 1 base, with 7 bases between them. This table comes from immunoSEQ multiplex PCR, and its TCRdb copy is limited to in-frame clones, with some not included. The sample consists of 190,000 or so clones, about 93% of them appearing once. The TCR comes from a man younger than 35 in good health. The chain employs TRBV2 and TRBJ2-7; D remains ambiguous. The sample taken for sequencing was blood. The CDR3 sequence: CASSPLSYEQYF. CDR3 DNA sequence: TGTGCCAGCAGCCCCCTTTCCTACGAGCAGTACTTC.